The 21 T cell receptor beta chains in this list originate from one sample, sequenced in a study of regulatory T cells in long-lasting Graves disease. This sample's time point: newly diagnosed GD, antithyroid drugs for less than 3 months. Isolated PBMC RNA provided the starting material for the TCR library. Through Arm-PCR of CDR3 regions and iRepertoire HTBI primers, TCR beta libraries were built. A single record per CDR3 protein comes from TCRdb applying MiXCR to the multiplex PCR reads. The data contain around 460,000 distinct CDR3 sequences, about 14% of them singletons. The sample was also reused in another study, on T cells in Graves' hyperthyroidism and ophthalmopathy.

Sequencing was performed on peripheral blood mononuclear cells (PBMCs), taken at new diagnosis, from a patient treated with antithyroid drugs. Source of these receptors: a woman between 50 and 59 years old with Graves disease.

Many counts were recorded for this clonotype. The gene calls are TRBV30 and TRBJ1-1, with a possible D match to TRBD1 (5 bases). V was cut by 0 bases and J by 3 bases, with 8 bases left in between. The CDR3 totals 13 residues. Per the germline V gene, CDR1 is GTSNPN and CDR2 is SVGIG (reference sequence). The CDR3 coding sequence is TGTGCCTGGAGTGTAAGAGGGGACACTGAAGCTTTCTTT. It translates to CAWSVRGDTEAFF.

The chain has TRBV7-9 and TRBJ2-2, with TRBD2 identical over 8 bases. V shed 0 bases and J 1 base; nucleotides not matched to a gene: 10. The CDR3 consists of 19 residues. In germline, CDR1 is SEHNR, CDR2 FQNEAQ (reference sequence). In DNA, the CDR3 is TGTGCCAGCAGCTTAGCGGCTCGGGCTAGCGGGTTGAACACCGGGGAGCTGTTTTTT. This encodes CASSLAARASGLNTGELFF.

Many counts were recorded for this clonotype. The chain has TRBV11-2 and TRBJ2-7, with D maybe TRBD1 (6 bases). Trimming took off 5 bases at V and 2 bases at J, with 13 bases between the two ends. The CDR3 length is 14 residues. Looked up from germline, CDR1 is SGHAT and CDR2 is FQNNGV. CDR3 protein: CASSHWDKPYEQYF. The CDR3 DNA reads TGTGCCAGCAGCCATTGGGACAAACCCTACGAGCAGTACTTC.

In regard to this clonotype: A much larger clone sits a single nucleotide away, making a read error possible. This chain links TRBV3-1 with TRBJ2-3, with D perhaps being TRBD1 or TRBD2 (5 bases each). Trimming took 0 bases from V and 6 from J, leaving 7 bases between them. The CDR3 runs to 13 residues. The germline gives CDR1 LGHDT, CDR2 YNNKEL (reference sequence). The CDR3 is CASSQDREDTQYF. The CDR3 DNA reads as TGTGCCAGCAGCCAAGACAGGGAGGATACGCAGTATTTT.

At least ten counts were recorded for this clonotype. CDR3 in amino acids: CAISESETASYEQYF. The CDR3 DNA sequence: TGTGCCATCAGTGAGTCCGAGACAGCGTCCTACGAGCAGTACTTC. The chain joins TRBV10-3 to TRBJ2-7, with a possible D match to TRBD1 (5 bases). V shed 0 bases and J shed 1 base, with 10 bases lying between them. Germline CDR1 is ENHRY and CDR2 is SYGVKD. The CDR3 totals 15 residues.

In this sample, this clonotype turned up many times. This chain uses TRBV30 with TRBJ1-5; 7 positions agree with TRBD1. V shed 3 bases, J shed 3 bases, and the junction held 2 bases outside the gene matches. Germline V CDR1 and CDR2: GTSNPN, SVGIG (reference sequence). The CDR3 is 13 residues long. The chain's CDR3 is CAWRGQSNQPQHF. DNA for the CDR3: TGTGCCTGGAGGGGACAGTCCAATCAGCCCCAGCATTTT.

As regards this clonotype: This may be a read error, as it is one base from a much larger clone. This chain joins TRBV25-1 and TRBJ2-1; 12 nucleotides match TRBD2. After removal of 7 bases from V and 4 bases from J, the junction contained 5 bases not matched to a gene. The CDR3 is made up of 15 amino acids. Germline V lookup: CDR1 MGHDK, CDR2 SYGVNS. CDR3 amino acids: CASNSGLAGYNEQFF. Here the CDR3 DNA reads TGTGCCAGCAACAGTGGACTAGCGGGGTACAATGAGCAGTTCTTC.

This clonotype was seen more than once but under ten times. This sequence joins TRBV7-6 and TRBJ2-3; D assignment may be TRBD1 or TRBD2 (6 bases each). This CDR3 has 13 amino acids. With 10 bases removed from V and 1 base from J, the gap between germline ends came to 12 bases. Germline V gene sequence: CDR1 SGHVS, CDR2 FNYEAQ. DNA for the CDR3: TGTGCCACCTCGGAGGGGGGCACAGATACGCAGTATTTT. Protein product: CATSEGGTDTQYF.

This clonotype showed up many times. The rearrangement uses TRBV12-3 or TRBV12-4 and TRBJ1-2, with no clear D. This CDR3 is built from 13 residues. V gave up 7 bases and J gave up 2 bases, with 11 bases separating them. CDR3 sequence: CASTRGDNYGYTF. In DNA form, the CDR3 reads TGTGCCAGCACCAGAGGAGACAACTATGGCTACACCTTC.

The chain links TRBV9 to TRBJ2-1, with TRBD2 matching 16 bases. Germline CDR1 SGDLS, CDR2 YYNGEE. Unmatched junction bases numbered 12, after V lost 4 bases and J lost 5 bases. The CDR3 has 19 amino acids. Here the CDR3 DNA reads TGTGCCAGCAGCACCGGGACTAGCGGGAGGGCCACCGGCAACAATGAGCAGTTCTTC. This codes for CASSTGTSGRATGNNEQFF.

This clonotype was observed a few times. Here the CDR3 DNA reads TGTGCCAGTAGCCGTGGGACAGGGGGTTACGGGGGGGCCAACGTCCTGACTTTC. Its protein is CASSRGTGGYGGANVLTF. The rearrangement links TRBV19 to TRBJ2-6, with 11 bases lining up with TRBD1. Unmatched junction bases numbered 11, after V lost 6 bases and J lost 4 bases. This CDR3 has 18 amino acids. Germline V CDR1 and CDR2: LNHDA, SQIVND (reference sequence). Combining the CDR3 with reference TRBV19 and TRBJ2-6 gives the whole variable domain DGGITQSPKYLFRKEGQNVTLSCEQNLNHDAMYWYRQDPGQGLRLIYYSQIVNDFQKGDIAEGYSVSREKKESFPLTVTSAQKNPTAFYLCASSRGTGGYGGANVLTFGAGSRLTVL.

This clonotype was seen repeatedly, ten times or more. CDR3 residues: CASSSGGSPAHNEQFF. The CDR3 region has the DNA TGTGCCAGCAGTTCGGGGGGTTCCCCCGCCCACAATGAGCAGTTCTTC. J is TRBJ2-1 and V is TRBV28, with 7 bases aligning to TRBD2. CDR3 size: 16 residues. J gave up 5 bases and V 4 bases, and 11 bases lay outside the gene matches. The V gene's germline CDR1 is MDHEN and CDR2 SYDVKM.

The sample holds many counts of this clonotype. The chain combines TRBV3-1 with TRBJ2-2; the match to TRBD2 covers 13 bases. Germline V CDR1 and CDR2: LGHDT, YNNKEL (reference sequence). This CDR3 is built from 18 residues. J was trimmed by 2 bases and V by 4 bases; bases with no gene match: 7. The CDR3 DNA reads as TGTGCCAGCAGCCCCAGGACTAGCGGGAGTATTAACACCGGGGAGCTGTTTTTT. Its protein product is CASSPRTSGSINTGELFF.

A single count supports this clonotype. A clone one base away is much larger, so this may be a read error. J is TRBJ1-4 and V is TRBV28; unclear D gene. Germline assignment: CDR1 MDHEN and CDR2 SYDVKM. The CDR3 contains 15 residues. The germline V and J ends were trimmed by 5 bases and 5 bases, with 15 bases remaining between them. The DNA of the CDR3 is TGTGCCAGCAGTCCACCGGACTCTCCGAATGAAAAACTGTTTTTT. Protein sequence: CASSPPDSPNEKLFF.

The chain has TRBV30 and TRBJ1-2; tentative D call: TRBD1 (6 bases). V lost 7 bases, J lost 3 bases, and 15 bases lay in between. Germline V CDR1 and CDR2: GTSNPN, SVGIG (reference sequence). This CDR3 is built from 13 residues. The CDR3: CAYSTGFHYGYTF. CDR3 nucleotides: TGTGCCTACTCGACAGGCTTTCACTATGGCTACACCTTC.

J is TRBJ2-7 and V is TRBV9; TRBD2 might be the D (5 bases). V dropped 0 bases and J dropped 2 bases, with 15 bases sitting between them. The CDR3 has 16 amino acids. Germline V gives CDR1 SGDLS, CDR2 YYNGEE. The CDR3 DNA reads TGTGCCAGCAGCGTAGCTGTGGGAGACCCAGCCTACGAGCAGTACTTC. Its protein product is CASSVAVGDPAYEQYF.

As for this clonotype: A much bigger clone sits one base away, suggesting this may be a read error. The CDR3 loop reads CASRPNGLATYNEQFF. DNA for the CDR3: TGTGCCAGCAGACCAAATGGACTAGCGACCTACAATGAGCAGTTCTTC. The J gene is TRBJ2-1, the V gene TRBV6-1; 9 nucleotides match TRBD2. The CDR3 totals 16 residues. With V trimmed by 6 bases and J by 2 bases, 8 bases remained unmatched. CDR1 and CDR2 from the germline V gene are MNHNS and SASEGT.

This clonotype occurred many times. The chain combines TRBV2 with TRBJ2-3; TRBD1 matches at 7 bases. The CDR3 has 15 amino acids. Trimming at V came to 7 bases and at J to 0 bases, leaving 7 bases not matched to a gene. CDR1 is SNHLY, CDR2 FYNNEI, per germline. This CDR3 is CASTLDRSSTDTQYF. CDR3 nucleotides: TGTGCCAGCACCTTGGACAGGAGTAGCACAGATACGCAGTATTTT.

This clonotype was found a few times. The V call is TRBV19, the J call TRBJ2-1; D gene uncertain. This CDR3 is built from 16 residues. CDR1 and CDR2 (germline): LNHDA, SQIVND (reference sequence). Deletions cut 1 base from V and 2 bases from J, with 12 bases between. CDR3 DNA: TGTGCCAGTAGTATAGCGGCCGGATCCCCCTACAATGAGCAGTTCTTC. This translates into CASSIAAGSPYNEQFF.

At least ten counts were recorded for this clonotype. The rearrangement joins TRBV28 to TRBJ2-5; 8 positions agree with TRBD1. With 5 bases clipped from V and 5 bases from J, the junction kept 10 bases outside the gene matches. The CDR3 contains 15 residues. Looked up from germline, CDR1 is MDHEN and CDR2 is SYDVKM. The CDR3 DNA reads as TGTGCCAGCAGTAAAGGACAGGGTGAAGGGGAGACCCAGTACTTC. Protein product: CASSKGQGEGETQYF.

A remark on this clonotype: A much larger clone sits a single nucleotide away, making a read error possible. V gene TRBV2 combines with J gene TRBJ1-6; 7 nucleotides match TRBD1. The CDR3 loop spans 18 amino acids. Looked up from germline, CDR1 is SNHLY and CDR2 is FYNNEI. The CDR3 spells CASSEALLGGRYNSPLLF. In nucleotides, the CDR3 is TGTGCCAGCAGTGAAGCGCTCTTAGGGGGCCGATATAATTCACCCCTCCTCTTT.